This T cell receptor (beta chain) comes out of a study of siplizumab effects on memory and regulatory T cells. Whole-study results and caveats: Siplizumab conditions gave an average of about 70% Treg-derived mappable alloreactive CD4+ clones, versus around 26% for controls. Naive T cells were seemingly more diverse than memory cells, and major contributions to the alloresponse seemed to be made by them. Siplizumab cultures yielded proliferating Tregs whose suppressive function was not confirmed. Unstimulated subsets captured only a minor fraction of alloreactive clones.

To note about this clone: Its target is not known.

Libraries were prepared by immunoSEQ multiplex PCR; TCRdb keeps only in-frame clonotypes and omits some of them. The repertoire holds more than 95,000 clones, with 85% to 95% as singletons. The trim removed 2 bases at V and 0 bases at J, leaving 6 bases unmatched. The CDR3 is made up of 19 amino acids. The V gene's germline CDR1 is MGHRA and CDR2 YSYEKL. The chain carries TRBV4-1 and TRBJ2-1; 14 bases align to TRBD2. This clonotype originated in a human donor in good health. Sequencing used Tregs sorted from blood. CDR3 in amino acids: CASSQTGTSGRSSYNEQFF. DNA of the CDR3: TGCGCCAGCAGCCAAACCGGGACTAGCGGGAGAAGCTCCTACAATGAGCAGTTCTTC.